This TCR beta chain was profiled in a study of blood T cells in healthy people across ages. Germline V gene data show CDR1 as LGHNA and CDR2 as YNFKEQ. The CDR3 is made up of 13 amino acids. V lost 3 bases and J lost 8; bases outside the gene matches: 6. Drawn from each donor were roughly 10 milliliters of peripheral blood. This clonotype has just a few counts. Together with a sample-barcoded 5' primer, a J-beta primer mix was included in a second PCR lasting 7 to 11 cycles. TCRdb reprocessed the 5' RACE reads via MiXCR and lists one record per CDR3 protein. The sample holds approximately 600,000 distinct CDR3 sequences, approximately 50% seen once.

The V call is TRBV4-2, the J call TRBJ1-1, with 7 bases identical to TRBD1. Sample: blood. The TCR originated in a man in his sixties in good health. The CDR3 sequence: CASSHGQEFEAFF. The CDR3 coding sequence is TGTGCCAGCAGCCACGGACAGGAGTTCGAAGCTTTCTTT.